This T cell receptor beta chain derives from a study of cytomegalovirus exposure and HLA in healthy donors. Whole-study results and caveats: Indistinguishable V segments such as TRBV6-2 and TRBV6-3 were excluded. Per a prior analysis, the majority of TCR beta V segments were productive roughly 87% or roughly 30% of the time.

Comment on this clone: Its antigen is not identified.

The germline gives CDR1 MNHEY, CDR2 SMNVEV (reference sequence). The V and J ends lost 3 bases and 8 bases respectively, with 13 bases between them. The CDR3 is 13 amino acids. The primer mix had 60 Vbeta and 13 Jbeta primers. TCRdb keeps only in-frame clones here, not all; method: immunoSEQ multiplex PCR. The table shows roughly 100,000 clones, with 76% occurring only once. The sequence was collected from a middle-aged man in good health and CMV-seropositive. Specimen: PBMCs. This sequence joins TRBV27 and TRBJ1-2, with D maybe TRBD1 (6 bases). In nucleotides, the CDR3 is TGTGCCAGCAGTTTCCAGGGGATTGGCGGCTACACCTTC. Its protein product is CASSFQGIGGYTF.